A selection of T cell receptor beta chains follows, all from one sample in a study of blood T cell repertoires in COVID-19. Produced via immunoSEQ multiplex PCR; TCRdb's table is partial and in-frame only. The repertoire consists of 430,000 or so clones, with about 90% occurring once and the leading ten covering roughly 0.76%. The sample was peripheral blood. The receptors originated from a man aged 18 to 35 with COVID-19, enrolled during active disease. The CDR3 runs from the conserved cysteine through the conserved F or W. The order of the fields is J gene, V gene, D gene, CDR3 protein. D genes are given only for firm matches.

TRBJ2-7 | TRBV15 | TRBD1 | CATSRTQGASHEQYF
TRBJ2-3 | TRBV10-1 | . | CASRQGPKGTQYF
TRBJ2-7 | TRBV30 | TRBD1 | CARWDRGTDEQYF
TRBJ2-3 | TRBV19 | TRBD2 | CASSIAGGPADTQYF
TRBJ2-6 | TRBV24-1 | . | CATSHLVLGANVLTF
TRBJ2-1 | TRBV24-1 | TRBD2 | CATSDRTSGSNEQFF
TRBJ1-1 | TRBV13 | TRBD1 | CASSLDRGGTEAFF
TRBJ2-3 | TRBV5-1 | . | CASSLQRASTDTQYF
TRBJ2-7 | TRBV11-2 | . | CASSLGTREQYF
TRBJ2-1 | TRBV6-5 | . | CASSPHRENEQFF
TRBJ2-1 | TRBV19 | TRBD2 | CASSPGLARSYNEQFF
TRBJ1-2 | TRBV7-9 | . | CASSPRAVGGYTF
TRBJ2-1 | TRBV11-3 | TRBD2 | CASSLGSGRALGEQFF
TRBJ2-3 | TRBV12-3/TRBV12-4 | . | CASSWTPTDTQYF
TRBJ2-1 | TRBV5-1 | TRBD1 | CASSLGQGAHNEQFF
TRBJ1-5 | TRBV2 | . | CASSANRERHQPQHF
TRBJ2-3 | TRBV6-5 | TRBD1 | CASTGQGTDTQYF
TRBJ2-1 | TRBV3-1/TRBV3-2 | . | CASSLAGRGGEQFF
TRBJ2-6 | TRBV10-2 | TRBD2 | CASRLGGAGANVLTF
TRBJ2-1 | TRBV7-8 | TRBD2 | CASSLPGLADVNEQFF
TRBJ1-5 | TRBV28 | TRBD1 | CASSSPGQGFQPQHF
TRBJ2-1 | TRBV10-3 | TRBD2 | CAISLSGRGDEQFF
TRBJ2-7 | TRBV6-6 | . | CASDRGGEQYF
TRBJ2-7 | TRBV5-6 | TRBD1 | CASSPPGTASSYEQYF
TRBJ1-1 | TRBV6-5 | . | CASSYSTASLNTEAFF
TRBJ2-3 | TRBV18 | TRBD2 | CASSPRSPPGLALVTQYF
TRBJ2-7 | TRBV27 | TRBD1 | CASSLTGGLIYEQYF
TRBJ1-5 | TRBV5-1 | . | CASSLYGVGQPQHF
TRBJ2-7 | TRBV15 | TRBD2 | CATSRDLGSGGDEQYF